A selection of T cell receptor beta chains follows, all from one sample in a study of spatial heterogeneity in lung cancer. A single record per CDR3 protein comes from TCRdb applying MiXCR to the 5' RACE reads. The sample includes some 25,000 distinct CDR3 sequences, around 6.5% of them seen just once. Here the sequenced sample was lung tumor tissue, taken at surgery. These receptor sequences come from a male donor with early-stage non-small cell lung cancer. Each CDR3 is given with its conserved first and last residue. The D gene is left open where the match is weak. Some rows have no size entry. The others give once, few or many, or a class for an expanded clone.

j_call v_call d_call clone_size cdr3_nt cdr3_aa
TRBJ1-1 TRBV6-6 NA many TGTGCCAGCAGTTACTCCCCCTCAGCATTGGGCGAAGCTTTCTTT CASSYSPSALGEAFF
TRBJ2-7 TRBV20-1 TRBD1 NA TGCAGTGCGCCATCACAGGGGGCGATGGACGAGCAGTACTTC CSAPSQGAMDEQYF
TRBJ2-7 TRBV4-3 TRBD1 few TGCGCCAGCAGCCGCGACTATCCCGGGACAGGGGGCGTCGAGCAGTACTTC CASSRDYPGTGGVEQYF
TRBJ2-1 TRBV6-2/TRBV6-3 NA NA TGTGCCACCCCGGTACCATCCTACAATGAGCAGTTCTTC CATPVPSYNEQFF
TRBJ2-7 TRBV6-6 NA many TGTGCCAGCAGTCCCGACACCTCTCGCTCCTACGAGCAGTACTTC CASSPDTSRSYEQYF
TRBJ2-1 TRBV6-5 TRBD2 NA TGTGCCAGCAGGACTTACAGGTCTAGCGGGAGGGGGTTGTCCTACAATGAGCAGTTCTTC CASRTYRSSGRGLSYNEQFF
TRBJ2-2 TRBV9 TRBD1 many TGTGCCAGCAGCGCCGGACAGGGGGCGGTCGCCGGGGAGCTGTTTTTT CASSAGQGAVAGELFF
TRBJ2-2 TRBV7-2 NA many TGTGCCAGCAGGGCCGGGGAGCTGTTTTTT CASRAGELFF
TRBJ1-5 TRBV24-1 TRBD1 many TGTGCCACCAGTGCAGGGGGCGCCTTCTATCAGCCCCAGCATTTT CATSAGGAFYQPQHF
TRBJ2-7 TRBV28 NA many TGTGCCAGCAGTACAAGTGGGACCGAGCAGTACTTC CASSTSGTEQYF
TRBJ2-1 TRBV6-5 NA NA TGTGCCAGCAGTCCGGTCGCCGTTGAGGGCAGTGAGCAGTTCTTC CASSPVAVEGSEQFF
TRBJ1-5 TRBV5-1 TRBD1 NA TGCGCCAGCAGCTTGGCCGGGACAGGGAATCAGCCCCAGCATTTT CASSLAGTGNQPQHF
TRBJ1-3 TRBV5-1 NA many TGCGCCAGCAGCTGGGGGATCGCAATTGGAAACACCATATATTTT CASSWGIAIGNTIYF
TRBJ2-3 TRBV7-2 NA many TGTGCCAGCAGCTTAGGACCCGTGAATACGCAGTATTTT CASSLGPVNTQYF
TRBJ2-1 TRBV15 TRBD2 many TGTGCCACCAGCTTCCGGACTAGCGGGGTTTACAATGAGCAGTTCTTC CATSFRTSGVYNEQFF
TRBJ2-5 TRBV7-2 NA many TGTGCCAGCAGCCCGTACCAAGAGACCCAGTACTTC CASSPYQETQYF
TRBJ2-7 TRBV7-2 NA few TGTGCCAGCAGCCCAAGAAGTCAGGGCTACGAGCAGTACTTC CASSPRSQGYEQYF
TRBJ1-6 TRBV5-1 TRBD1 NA TGCGCCAGCAACCAGGGGGCTTTCGGTTCACCCCTCCACTTT CASNQGAFGSPLHF
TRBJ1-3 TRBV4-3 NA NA TGCGCCAGCAGCCAAGATCGGGCTCAGGCTGGAAACACCATATATTTT CASSQDRAQAGNTIYF
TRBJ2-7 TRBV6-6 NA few TGTGCCAGCAGTTACGGGTTTTTAATCAGGTCCTACGAGCAGTACTTC CASSYGFLIRSYEQYF
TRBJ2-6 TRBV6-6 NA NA TGTGCCAGCAGTTACGGGGGCTCTGGGGCCAACGTCCTGACTTTC CASSYGGSGANVLTF
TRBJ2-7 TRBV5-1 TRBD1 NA TGCGCCAGCGGCTTGGGACAGGGGGCCTACGAGCAGTACTTC CASGLGQGAYEQYF
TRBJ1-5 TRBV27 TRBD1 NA TGTGCCAGCAGCCCACGGACCGGGACAGGGGGGATTAATCAGCCCCAGCATTTT CASSPRTGTGGINQPQHF
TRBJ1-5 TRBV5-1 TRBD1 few TGCGCCAGCAGCCACGGACAGGGTACCAATCAGCCCCAGCATTTT CASSHGQGTNQPQHF
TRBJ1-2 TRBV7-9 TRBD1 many TGTGCCAGCAGCTTAGCAAGGGGGCAGTTTGGCTACACCTTC CASSLARGQFGYTF
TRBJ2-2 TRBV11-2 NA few TGTGCCAGCAGCCCCTCGACAACCGGGGAGCTGTTTTTT CASSPSTTGELFF
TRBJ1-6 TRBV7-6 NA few TGTGCCAGCAGCTTGACGGGACCCTATAATTCACCCCTCCACTTT CASSLTGPYNSPLHF
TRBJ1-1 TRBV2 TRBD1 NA TGTGCCAGCACCGAATCCGGGACAGGGAGGAGTGTTGCTTTCTTT CASTESGTGRSVAFF
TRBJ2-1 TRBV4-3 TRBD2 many TGCGCCAGCAGCCAAGGTCTAGGGTTTAGCGGGGACTACAATGAGCAGTTCTTC CASSQGLGFSGDYNEQFF
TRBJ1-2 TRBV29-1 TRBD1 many TGCAGCGTTGAGCGGGACAGGGGAAGAGGCTACACCTTC CSVERDRGRGYTF
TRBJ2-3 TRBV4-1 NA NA TGCGCCAGCAGCCAAGATTCCCGGGTCGGGGGCCCAGATACGCAGTATTTT CASSQDSRVGGPDTQYF
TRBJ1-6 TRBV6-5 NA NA TGTGCCAGCAGTTATATCGGACCGCGAGATTCACCCCTCCACTTT CASSYIGPRDSPLHF
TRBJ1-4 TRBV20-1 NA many TGCAGTGCGACGGACCGAACTAATGAAAAACTGTTTTTT CSATDRTNEKLFF
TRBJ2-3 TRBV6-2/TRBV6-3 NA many TGTGCCAGCAGGCTGCAGCCGCAAGCCACGCAGTATTTT CASRLQPQATQYF
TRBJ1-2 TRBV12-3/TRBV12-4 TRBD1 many TGTGCCAGCAGTTCCCAGGGGGCAGGTGGCTATGGCTACACCTTC CASSSQGAGGYGYTF
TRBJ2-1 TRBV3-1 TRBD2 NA TGTGCCAGCACTATAGCGGGGGGATGGAATGAGCAGTTCTTC CASTIAGGWNEQFF
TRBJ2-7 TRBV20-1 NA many TGCAGTGCCAGGACAGCAGCCTACGAGCAGTACTTC CSARTAAYEQYF
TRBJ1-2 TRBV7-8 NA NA TGTGCCAGCAGCTTACGCACTCCTAACTATGGCTACACCTTC CASSLRTPNYGYTF
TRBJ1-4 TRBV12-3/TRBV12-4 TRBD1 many TGTGCCAGCAGCCGGACAGGGGATCGCGAAAAACTGTTTTTT CASSRTGDREKLFF
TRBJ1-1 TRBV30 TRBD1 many TGTGCCTGGAGTCTAGGACAGGTGAACACTGAAGCTTTCTTT CAWSLGQVNTEAFF
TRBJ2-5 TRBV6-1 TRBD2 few TGTGCCACCCGGGGGGGACAAGAGACCCAGTACTTC CATRGGQETQYF
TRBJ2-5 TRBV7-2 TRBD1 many TGTGCCAGCAGCCTGGGGACAGTCCAAGAGACCCAGTACTTC CASSLGTVQETQYF
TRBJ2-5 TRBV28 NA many TGTGCCAGCAGTACCCCCGCGGAGACCCAGTACTTC CASSTPAETQYF
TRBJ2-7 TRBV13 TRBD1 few TGTGCCAGCAGCTCTCTACAGGGGGCCTGGGAGCAGTACTTC CASSSLQGAWEQYF
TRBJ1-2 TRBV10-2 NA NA TGCGCCAGCAGAACCGGGAATAACTATGGCTACACCTTC CASRTGNNYGYTF
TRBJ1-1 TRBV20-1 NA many TGCAGTGCCCCGCTACGGGCGGCTAACACTGAAGCTTTCTTT CSAPLRAANTEAFF
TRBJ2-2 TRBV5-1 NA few TGCGCCAGCAGCCCTCTAGGGGCTTCGAACACCGGGGAGCTGTTTTTT CASSPLGASNTGELFF
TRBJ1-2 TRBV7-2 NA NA TGTGCCAGCAGCTTAGACAAGGGGACTGGCTACACCTTC CASSLDKGTGYTF
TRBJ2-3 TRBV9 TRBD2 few TGTGCCAGCAGCGTAGTATCTAGCGGGGGGAAGACAGATACGCAGTATTTT CASSVVSSGGKTDTQYF
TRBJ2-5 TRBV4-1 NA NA TGCGCCAGCAGCCATATAGACAGAGAAGAGACCCAGTACTTC CASSHIDREETQYF
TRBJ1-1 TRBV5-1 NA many TGCGCCAGCAGCGAGAACACTGAAGCTTTCTTT CASSENTEAFF
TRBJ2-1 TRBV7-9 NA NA TGTGCCAGCAGCTCTCGAGGCAGATCGTCAGGGAATGAGCAGTTCTTC CASSSRGRSSGNEQFF
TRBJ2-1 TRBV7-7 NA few TGTGCTAGCAGCCGGGGACTCCCCCCGAATGAGCAGTTCTTC CASSRGLPPNEQFF
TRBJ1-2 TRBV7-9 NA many TGTGCCAGCAGCTTATCAGGGATGGATGGCTACACCTTC CASSLSGMDGYTF
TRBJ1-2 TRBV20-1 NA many TGCAGTGCTAGGGGAAGCGTTGGGAGTGTAGGCTACACCTTC CSARGSVGSVGYTF
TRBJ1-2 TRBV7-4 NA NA TGTGCCAGCAGCCCCGAGTTAGGGGGGCGCCATGGCTACACCTTC CASSPELGGRHGYTF
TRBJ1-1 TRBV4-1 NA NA TGCGCCAGCAGCCAAAGTTTGGGGACTGAAGCTTTCTTT CASSQSLGTEAFF